The sequence of this T cell receptor (beta chain) was determined in a study of cytomegalovirus exposure and HLA in healthy donors. Both 60 Vbeta primers and 13 Jbeta primers went into the PCR. Method: immunoSEQ multiplex PCR; TCRdb's copy keeps in-frame clones and lacks some. Found here are around 65,000 clones, around 73% of them singletons; the top ten hold approximately 2.9%. Remarks on this clone: Its antigen is unknown.

Per germline, CDR1 MNHNS and CDR2 SASEGT. Trimming shortened V by 8 bases and J by 5 bases, and 12 bases separated the two germline ends. The CDR3 consists of 12 residues. Overall study findings and caveats: With high specificity and sensitivity, the classifier reportedly diagnosed cytomegalovirus status. Reports indicate that TCR beta sequences accurately predicted the HLA-A and HLA-B alleles of most subjects. The authors considered a cluster of highly shared sequence variants likely to be a sequencing artifact. Specificity of a few CMV-associated chains for CMV antigens was verified in vitro.

What was sequenced was PBMCs. This sequence was found in a girl aged 5 to 17 in good health and CMV-seropositive. V is TRBV6-1 and J is TRBJ1-1; D not certain. CDR3 loop: CASALVRTEAFF. CDR3 DNA: TGTGCCAGCGCCCTGGTGCGGACTGAAGCTTTCTTT.